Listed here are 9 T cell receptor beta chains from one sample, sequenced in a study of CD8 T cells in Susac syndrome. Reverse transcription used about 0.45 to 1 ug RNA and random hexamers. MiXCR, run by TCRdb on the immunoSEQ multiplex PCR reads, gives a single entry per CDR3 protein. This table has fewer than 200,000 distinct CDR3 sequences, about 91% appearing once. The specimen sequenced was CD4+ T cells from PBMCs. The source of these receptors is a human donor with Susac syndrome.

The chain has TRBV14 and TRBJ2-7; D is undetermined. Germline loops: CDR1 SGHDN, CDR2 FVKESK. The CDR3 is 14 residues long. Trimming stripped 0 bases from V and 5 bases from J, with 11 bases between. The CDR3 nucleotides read TGTGCCAGCAGCCAAGAAACTGTTTTTCACGAGCAGTACTTC. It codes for CASSQETVFHEQYF.

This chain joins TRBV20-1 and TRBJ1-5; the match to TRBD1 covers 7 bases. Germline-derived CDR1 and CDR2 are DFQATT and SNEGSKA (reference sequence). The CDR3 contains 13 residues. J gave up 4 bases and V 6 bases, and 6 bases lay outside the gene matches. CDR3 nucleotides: TGCAGTGCACCGGGACAGTTGAATCAGCCCCAGCATTTT. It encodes CSAPGQLNQPQHF.

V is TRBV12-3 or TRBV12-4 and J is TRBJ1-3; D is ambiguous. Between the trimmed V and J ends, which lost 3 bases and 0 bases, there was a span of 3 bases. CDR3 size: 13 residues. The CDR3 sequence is CASSLGSGNTIYF. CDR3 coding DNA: TGTGCCAGCAGTTTGGGCTCTGGAAACACCATATATTTT.

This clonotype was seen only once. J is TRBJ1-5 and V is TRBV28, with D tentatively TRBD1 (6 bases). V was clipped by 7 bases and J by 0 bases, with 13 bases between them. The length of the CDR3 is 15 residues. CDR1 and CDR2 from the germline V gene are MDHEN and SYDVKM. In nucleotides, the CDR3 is TGTGCCAGCATCAAACAGGGTAATAGCAATCAGCCCCAGCATTTT. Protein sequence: CASIKQGNSNQPQHF.

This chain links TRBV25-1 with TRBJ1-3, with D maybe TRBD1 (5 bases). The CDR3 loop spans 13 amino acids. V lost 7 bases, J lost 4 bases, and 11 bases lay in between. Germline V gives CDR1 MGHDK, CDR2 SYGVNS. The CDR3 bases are TGTGCCAGCAAAGGACAAAGCGGAAACACCATATATTTT. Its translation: CASKGQSGNTIYF.

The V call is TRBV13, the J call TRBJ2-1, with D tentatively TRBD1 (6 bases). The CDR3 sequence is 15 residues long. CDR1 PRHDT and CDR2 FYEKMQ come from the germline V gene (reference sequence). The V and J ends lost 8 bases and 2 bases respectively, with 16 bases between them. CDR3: CASGSDRAPYNEQFF. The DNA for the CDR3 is TGTGCCAGCGGGTCGGACAGAGCCCCCTACAATGAGCAGTTCTTC.

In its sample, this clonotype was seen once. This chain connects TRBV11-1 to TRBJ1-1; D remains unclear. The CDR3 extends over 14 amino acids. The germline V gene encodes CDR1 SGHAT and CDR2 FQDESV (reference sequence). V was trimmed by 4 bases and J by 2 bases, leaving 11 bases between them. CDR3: CASSWYMSNTEAFF. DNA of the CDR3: TGTGCCAGCAGCTGGTATATGAGTAACACTGAAGCTTTCTTT.

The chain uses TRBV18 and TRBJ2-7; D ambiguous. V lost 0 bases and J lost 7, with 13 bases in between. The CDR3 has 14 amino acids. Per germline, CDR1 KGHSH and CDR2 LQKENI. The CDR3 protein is CASSPPTPGREQYF. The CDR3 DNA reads TGTGCCAGCTCACCACCGACCCCGGGTCGGGAGCAGTACTTC.

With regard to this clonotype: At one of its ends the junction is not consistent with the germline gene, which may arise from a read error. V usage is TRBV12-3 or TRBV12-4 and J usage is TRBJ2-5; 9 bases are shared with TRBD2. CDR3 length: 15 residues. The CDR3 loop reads CASRLSAGGQETQYF. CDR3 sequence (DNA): TGTGCCAGCCGTTTATCAGCGGGGGGACAAGAGACCCAGTACTTC.